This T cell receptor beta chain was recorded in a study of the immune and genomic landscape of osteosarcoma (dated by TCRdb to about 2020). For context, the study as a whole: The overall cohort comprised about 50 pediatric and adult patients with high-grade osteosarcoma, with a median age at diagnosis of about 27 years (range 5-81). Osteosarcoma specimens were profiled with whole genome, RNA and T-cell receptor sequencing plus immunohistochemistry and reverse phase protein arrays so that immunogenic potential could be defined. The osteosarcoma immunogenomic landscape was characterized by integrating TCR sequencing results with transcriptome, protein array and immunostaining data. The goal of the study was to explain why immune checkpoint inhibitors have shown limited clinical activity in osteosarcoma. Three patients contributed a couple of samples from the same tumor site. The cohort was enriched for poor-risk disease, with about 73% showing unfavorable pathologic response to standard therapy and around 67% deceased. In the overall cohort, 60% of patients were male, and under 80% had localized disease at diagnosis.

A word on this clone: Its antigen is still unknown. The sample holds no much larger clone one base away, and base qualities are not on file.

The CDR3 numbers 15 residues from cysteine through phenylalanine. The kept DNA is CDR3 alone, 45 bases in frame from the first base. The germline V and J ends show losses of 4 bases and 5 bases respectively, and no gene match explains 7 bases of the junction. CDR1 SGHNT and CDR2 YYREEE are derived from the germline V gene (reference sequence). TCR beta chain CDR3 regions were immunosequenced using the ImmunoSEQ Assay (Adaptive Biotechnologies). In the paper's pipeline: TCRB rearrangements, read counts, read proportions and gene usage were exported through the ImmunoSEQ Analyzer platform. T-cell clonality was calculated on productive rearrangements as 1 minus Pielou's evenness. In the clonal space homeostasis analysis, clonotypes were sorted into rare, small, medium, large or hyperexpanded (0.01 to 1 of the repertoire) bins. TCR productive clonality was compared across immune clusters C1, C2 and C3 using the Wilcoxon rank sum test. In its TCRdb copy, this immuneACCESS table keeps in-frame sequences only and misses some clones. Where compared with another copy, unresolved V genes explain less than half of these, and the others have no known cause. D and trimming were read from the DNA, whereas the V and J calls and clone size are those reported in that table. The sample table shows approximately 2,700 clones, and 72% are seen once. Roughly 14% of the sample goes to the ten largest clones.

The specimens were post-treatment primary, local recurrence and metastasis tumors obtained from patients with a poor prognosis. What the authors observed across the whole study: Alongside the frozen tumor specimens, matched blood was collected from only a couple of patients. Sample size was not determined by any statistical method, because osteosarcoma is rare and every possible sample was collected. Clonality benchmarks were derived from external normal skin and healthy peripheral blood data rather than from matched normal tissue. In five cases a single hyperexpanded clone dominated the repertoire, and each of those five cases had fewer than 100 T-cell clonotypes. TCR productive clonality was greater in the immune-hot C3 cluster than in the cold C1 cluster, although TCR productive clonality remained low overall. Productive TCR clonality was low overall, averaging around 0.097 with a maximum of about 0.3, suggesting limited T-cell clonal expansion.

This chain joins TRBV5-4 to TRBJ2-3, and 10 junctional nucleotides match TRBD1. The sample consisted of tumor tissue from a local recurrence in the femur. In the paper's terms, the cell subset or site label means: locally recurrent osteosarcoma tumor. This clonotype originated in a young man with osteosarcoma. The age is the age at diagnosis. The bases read TGTGCCAGCAGCAGTAGGGACAGGGGTCTAGATACGCAGTATTTT. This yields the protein CASSSRDRGLDTQYF. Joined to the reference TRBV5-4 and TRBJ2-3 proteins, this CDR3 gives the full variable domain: ETGVTQSPTHLIKTRGQQVTLRCSSQSGHNTVSWYQQALGQGPQFIFQYYREEENGRGNFPPRFSGLQFPNYSSELNVNALELDDSALYLCASSSRDRGLDTQYFGPGTRLTVL.